This TCR beta chain is from a study of blood T cell repertoires in COVID-19. Participants were placed into cohorts based on the clinical history they reported. J gave up 7 bases and V 2 bases, and 7 bases lay outside the gene matches. The CDR3 runs 15 residues. Germline lookup yields CDR1 SGHRS and CDR2 YFSETQ. Using immunoSEQ multiplex PCR, the repertoire was profiled, and TCRdb retains in-frame clones only, with some absent. The data show 310,000 or so clones, around 90% seen once. The sample comprised PBMCs or T cells enriched from blood (not recorded which). The TCR sequence derives from a woman between 18 and 30 years old with acute COVID-19. The V gene is TRBV5-1, the J gene TRBJ2-1, with 9 bases lining up with TRBD2. In nucleotides, the CDR3 is TGCGCCAGCAGCTTAATAGCGGGAGCAATAAATGAGCAGTTCTTC. Its protein is CASSLIAGAINEQFF.